This passage covers 12 T cell receptor beta chains from one sample sequenced in a study of beta chain bispecific antibodies for T cell cancers. Study-level points and caveats: Normal T cells contributed less of the targeted TRBV signal than the leukemia cells did.

Their antigens remain unidentified. Blood mononuclear cells were expanded for about 3 days using either OKT3 anti-CD3 antibody or CD3/CD28 beads. MiXCR, applied by TCRdb to the 5' RACE reads, yields one record per CDR3 protein. The table lists roughly 15,000 distinct CDR3 sequences, roughly 2.1% of them singletons, with about 7% in the top ten. Sequencing used healthy donor T cells cultured with leukemia cells. These receptors came from a human donor in good health. Some clones in this sample may be carry-over from other donors' samples.

Many counts were recorded for this clonotype. This sequence joins TRBV20-1 and TRBJ2-3; D tentatively fits TRBD1 or TRBD2 (5 bases each). Germline V CDR1 and CDR2: DFQATT, SNEGSKA (reference sequence). This CDR3 contains 14 residues. The germline V and J ends were trimmed by 1 base and 0 bases, with 8 bases remaining between them. The CDR3 loop reads CSARAGPSTDTQYF. In DNA form, the CDR3 reads TGCAGTGCTAGAGCGGGACCTAGCACAGATACGCAGTATTTT.

This clonotype occurred many times. V gene TRBV4-2 combines with J gene TRBJ2-1; weak D call: TRBD2 (7 bases). The CDR3 runs 17 residues. The germline V gene has CDR1 LGHNA and CDR2 YNFKEQ. Deletions cut 2 bases from V and 0 bases from J, with 14 bases between. CDR3 residues: CASSQPTGGGSYNEQFF. The CDR3 DNA is TGTGCCAGCAGCCAACCTACGGGGGGCGGCTCCTACAATGAGCAGTTCTTC.

The chain couples TRBV2 to TRBJ2-3; TRBD2 matches 12 bases. The CDR3 totals 15 residues. V lost 3 bases to trimming and J lost 3 bases; unmatched junction nucleotides: 1. Germline CDR1 is SNHLY and CDR2 is FYNNEI. In nucleotides, the CDR3 is TGTGCCAGCAGTGAGCTAGCGGGGGGGACAGATACGCAGTATTTT. Protein product: CASSELAGGTDTQYF.

This clonotype was counted many times. This chain links TRBV27 with TRBJ2-3, with 7 bases that match TRBD2. V lost 5 bases, J lost 3 bases, and 14 bases stayed unmatched. The CDR3 length is 17 residues. Germline V gene data show CDR1 as MNHEY and CDR2 as SMNVEV (reference sequence). This CDR3 is CASSEPPGSGVTDTQYF. CDR3 coding DNA: TGTGCCAGCAGTGAACCGCCCGGCAGCGGGGTAACAGATACGCAGTATTTT.

This clonotype was counted many times. The rearrangement links TRBV5-1 to TRBJ1-1, with 12 bases that match TRBD1. The CDR3 totals 16 residues. Germline-derived CDR1 and CDR2 are SGHRS and YFSETQ. With V trimmed by 3 bases and J by 0 bases, 3 bases remained unmatched. The CDR3 region has the DNA TGCGCCAGCAGCTCCGGGACAGGGGGCATGAACACTGAAGCTTTCTTT. Translating gives CASSSGTGGMNTEAFF. The whole variable domain, remainder taken from reference TRBV5-1 and TRBJ1-1, is KAGVTQTPRYLIKTRGQQVTLSCSPISGHRSVSWYQQTPGQGLQFLFEYFSETQRNKGNFPGRFSGRQFSNSRSEMNVSTLELGDSALYLCASSSGTGGMNTEAFFGQGTRLTVV.

This clonotype was picked up many times. The chain joins TRBV19 to TRBJ2-1; D not certain. The CDR3 spans 13 residues. V was shortened by 7 bases and J by 5 bases, with 12 bases between the two germline ends. CDR1 is LNHDA, CDR2 SQIVND, per germline (reference sequence). CDR3 sequence (DNA): TGTGCCAGTACCCCCGGTAGTCACAATGAGCAGTTCTTC. Its protein product is CASTPGSHNEQFF.

At least ten counts were recorded for this clonotype. The J gene is TRBJ1-1, the V gene TRBV4-2, with D maybe TRBD1 (5 bases). The germline V gene encodes CDR1 LGHNA and CDR2 YNFKEQ. The CDR3 is made up of 16 amino acids. Between the trimmed V and J ends, which lost 0 bases and 4 bases, there was a span of 15 bases. In DNA form, the CDR3 reads TGTGCCAGCAGCCAAGAAGTCTTCAGGGCGGGCACTGAAGCTTTCTTT. It is translated as CASSQEVFRAGTEAFF.

This clonotype was detected ten times or more. This chain joins TRBV20-1 and TRBJ2-2, with 8 bases that match TRBD2. The CDR3 loop spans 16 amino acids. Trimming cost V 0 bases and J 1 base; bases outside gene matches: 4. Germline values: CDR1 DFQATT, CDR2 SNEGSKA (reference sequence). CDR3 protein: CSARDPRGGNTGELFF. The DNA of the CDR3 is TGCAGTGCTAGAGATCCCCGGGGGGGGAACACCGGGGAGCTGTTTTTT.

This clonotype was found many times. This chain uses TRBV5-1 with TRBJ1-1, with TRBD1 matching over 7 bases. This CDR3 has 16 residues. Per the germline V gene, CDR1 is SGHRS and CDR2 is YFSETQ. Unmatched junction bases numbered 9, after V lost 4 bases and J lost 0 bases. Here the CDR3 reads CASSPWAGGLNTEAFF. The CDR3 nucleotides are TGCGCCAGCAGCCCCTGGGCAGGGGGATTGAACACTGAAGCTTTCTTT.

This clonotype was detected ten times or more. J is TRBJ2-3 and V is TRBV11-1; D might be TRBD1 (6 bases). The CDR3 is made up of 15 amino acids. The V end lost 4 bases, the J end lost 2 bases, and 13 bases lay between the germline ends. Germline assignment: CDR1 SGHAT and CDR2 FQDESV (reference sequence). CDR3: CASSSRGANTDTQYF. The CDR3 bases are TGTGCCAGCAGCTCCAGGGGAGCGAACACAGATACGCAGTATTTT.

This clonotype was counted at least ten times. The chain recombines TRBV6-6 with TRBJ1-4; D remains ambiguous. The CDR3 is made up of 14 amino acids. Per germline, CDR1 MNHNY and CDR2 SVGAGI (reference sequence). Trimming cost V 6 bases and J 5 bases, with 13 bases left between them. The CDR3 loop is CASSESGSNEKLFF. DNA of the CDR3: TGTGCCAGCAGCGAATCAGGAAGCAATGAAAAACTGTTTTTT.

The table lists this clonotype with many counts. The chain combines TRBV7-3 with TRBJ2-1; 8 positions match TRBD1. The V segment lost 1 base and the J segment 2 bases; nucleotides outside the gene matches: 1. In germline, CDR1 is SGHTA, CDR2 FQGTGA. The CDR3 is made up of 15 amino acids. The CDR3: CASSLNRGAYNEQFF. CDR3 nucleotides: TGTGCCAGCAGCTTAAACAGGGGGGCCTACAATGAGCAGTTCTTC.